These T cell receptor beta chains were read from a single sample in a study of identical twins. TCRdb reprocessed the 5' RACE reads with MiXCR, giving one entry per CDR3 protein. The repertoire holds roughly 1.6 million distinct CDR3 sequences, with around 29% as singletons. The sequenced sample was cord blood. The receptors stem from a newborn girl in good health. The CDR3 runs from the conserved cysteine through the conserved F or W. The D gene is left open where the match is weak. A clone size is listed for some rows: how often the clone was seen (once, few, many), or a class if it is expanded.

v_gene	abundance	d_gene	j_gene	CDR3aa	CDR3nt
TRBV20-1	.	TRBD2	TRBJ2-1	CSAKGLAGASYNEQFF	TGCAGTGCCAAGGGACTAGCGGGAGCTTCCTACAATGAGCAGTTCTTC
TRBV7-2	.	.	TRBJ2-5	CASSLPAIWETQYF	TGTGCCAGCAGCCTCCCCGCCATTTGGGAGACCCAGTACTTC
TRBV6-1	.	.	TRBJ1-1	CASSEDGGAGEAFF	TGTGCCAGCAGTGAGGATGGGGGCGCAGGTGAAGCTTTCTTT
TRBV24-1	.	TRBD1	TRBJ2-1	CATSDAGTGTYNEQFF	TGTGCCACCAGTGACGCGGGGACAGGAACCTACAATGAGCAGTTCTTC
TRBV25-1	.	TRBD2	TRBJ2-3	CASTRTSSSDTQYF	TGTGCCAGCACCCGGACTAGCTCCTCCGATACGCAGTATTTT
TRBV24-1	.	TRBD2	TRBJ2-1	CATSDEREPYNEQFF	TGTGCCACCAGTGATGAGCGGGAGCCATACAATGAGCAGTTCTTC
TRBV6-2/TRBV6-3	many	.	TRBJ1-5	CASSPTLGNQPQHF	TGTGCCAGCAGTCCCACCTTGGGCAATCAGCCCCAGCATTTT
TRBV2	.	.	TRBJ2-5	CASRPLPPQETQYF	TGTGCCAGCAGGCCACTACCACCCCAAGAGACCCAGTACTTC
TRBV12-3/TRBV12-4	few	.	TRBJ1-1	CASTGGSMNTEAFF	TGTGCCAGCACGGGGGGGTCCATGAACACTGAAGCTTTCTTT
TRBV19	few	TRBD2	TRBJ2-1	CASSISSGTPSSYNEQFF	TGTGCCAGTAGTATCTCTAGCGGGACCCCCTCCTCCTACAATGAGCAGTTCTTC
TRBV19	few	.	TRBJ2-1	CASTTGIDNEQFF	TGTGCCAGTACTACCGGGATCGACAATGAGCAGTTCTTC
TRBV5-4	.	TRBD2	TRBJ2-1	CASSHSGTGGLEQFF	TGTGCCAGCAGTCATTCCGGGACGGGAGGGCTCGAGCAGTTCTTC
TRBV12-3/TRBV12-4	many	.	TRBJ2-3	CASSPRRADTDTQYF	TGTGCCAGCAGTCCACGAAGGGCGGACACAGATACGCAGTATTTT
TRBV18	.	TRBD2	TRBJ2-7	CASSPGAGGDEQYF	TGTGCCAGCTCACCTGGCGCGGGAGGCGACGAGCAGTACTTC
TRBV5-1	.	.	TRBJ2-5	CASSLDSEAQYF	TGCGCCAGCAGCTTGGATTCTGAGGCCCAGTACTTC
TRBV7-9	few	.	TRBJ2-7	CASSLTAALFYEQYF	TGTGCCAGCAGCTTAACAGCCGCCCTGTTCTACGAGCAGTACTTC
TRBV28	.	.	TRBJ2-1	CASTSFEDEQFF	TGTGCCAGCACCTCCTTCGAAGATGAGCAGTTCTTC
TRBV5-1	few	.	TRBJ1-1	CASSLAGGQGTEAFF	TGCGCCAGCAGCTTGGCCGGAGGGCAAGGCACTGAAGCTTTCTTT
TRBV29-1	.	TRBD1	TRBJ2-7	CSVGQGVGEQYF	TGCAGCGTCGGACAGGGGGTTGGGGAGCAGTACTTC
TRBV12-3/TRBV12-4	once	TRBD2	TRBJ2-7	CASSLEGELAGNEQYF	TGTGCCAGCAGTTTAGAGGGGGAACTAGCGGGCAATGAGCAGTACTTC
TRBV7-9	few	.	TRBJ1-4	CASSPGLTATNEKLFF	TGTGCCAGCAGCCCGGGACTCACAGCAACTAATGAAAAACTGTTTTTT
TRBV5-1	.	.	TRBJ2-6	CASSLEAAGANVLTF	TGCGCCAGCAGCTTGGAGGCAGCCGGGGCCAACGTCCTGACTTTC
TRBV20-1	few	.	TRBJ1-6	CSATRDTMSPLHF	TGCAGTGCTACCCGAGACACCATGTCACCCCTCCACTTT
TRBV6-5	.	.	TRBJ1-5	CANKPDRSNQPQHF	TGTGCCAACAAGCCTGACCGTAGCAATCAGCCCCAGCATTTT